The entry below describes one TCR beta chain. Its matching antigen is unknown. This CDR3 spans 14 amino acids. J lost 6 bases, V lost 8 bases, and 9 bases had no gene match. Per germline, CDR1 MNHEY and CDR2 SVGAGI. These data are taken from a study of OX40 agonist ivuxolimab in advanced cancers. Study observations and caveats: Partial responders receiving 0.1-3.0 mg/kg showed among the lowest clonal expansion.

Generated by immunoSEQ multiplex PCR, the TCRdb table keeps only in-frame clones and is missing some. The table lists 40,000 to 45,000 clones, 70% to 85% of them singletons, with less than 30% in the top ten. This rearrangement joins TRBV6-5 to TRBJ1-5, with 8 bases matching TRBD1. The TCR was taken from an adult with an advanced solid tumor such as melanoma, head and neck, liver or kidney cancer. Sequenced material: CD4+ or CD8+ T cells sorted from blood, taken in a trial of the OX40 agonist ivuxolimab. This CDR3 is CASGPQGAFQPQHF. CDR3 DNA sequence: TGTGCCAGCGGACCGCAGGGGGCGTTTCAGCCCCAGCATTTT.